The present T cell receptor beta chain was sequenced within a study of beta chain features in type 1 diabetes. The entirety of the isolated RNA underwent reverse transcription, so expressed TCRB transcripts were sequenced. This table comes from immunoSEQ multiplex PCR, and its TCRdb copy is limited to in-frame clones, with some not included. The sample holds about 640,000 clones, around 12% seen once. As for this clone: Its antigen is still unknown.

The CDR3 covers 16 residues. V was shortened by 1 base and J by 0 bases, with 10 bases between the two germline ends. Germline-derived CDR1 and CDR2 are SGHDT and YYEEEE. General study findings and limits: Type 1 diabetes patients had fewer VDJ junction insertions and more deletions. Any HLA effect on TCRB rearrangement was left unresolved by small sub-analyses. Moderately but significantly shorter TCRB CDR3s were found in Type 1 diabetes patients in all four CD4+ subsets.

The clonotype was recovered from a man between 25 and 39 years old with type 1 diabetes. This chain joins TRBV5-6 and TRBJ2-2; the D call may be TRBD1 or TRBD2 (6 bases each). The material sequenced was naive CD4+ T cells from blood. The CDR3 DNA follows: TGTGCCAGCAGCTTGATCGGGGGCGCGAACACCGGGGAGCTGTTTTTT. This translates into CASSLIGGANTGELFF.